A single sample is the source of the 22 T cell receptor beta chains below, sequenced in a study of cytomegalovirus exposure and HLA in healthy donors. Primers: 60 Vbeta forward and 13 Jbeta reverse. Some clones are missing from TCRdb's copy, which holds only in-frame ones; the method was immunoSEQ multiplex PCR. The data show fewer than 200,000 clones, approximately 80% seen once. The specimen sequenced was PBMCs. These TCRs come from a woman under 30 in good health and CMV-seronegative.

CDR3 in amino acids: CASSLAGTKINYEQYF. CDR3 nucleotides: TGTGCCAGCAGCTTAGCCGGGACAAAGATAAACTACGAGCAGTACTTC. The V call is TRBV7-9, the J call TRBJ2-5, with TRBD1 as a possible D gene (6 bases). The J call may be in error: the DNA end matches TRBJ2-7 better. Per the germline V gene, CDR1 is SEHNR and CDR2 is FQNEAQ (reference sequence). The CDR3 contains 16 residues.

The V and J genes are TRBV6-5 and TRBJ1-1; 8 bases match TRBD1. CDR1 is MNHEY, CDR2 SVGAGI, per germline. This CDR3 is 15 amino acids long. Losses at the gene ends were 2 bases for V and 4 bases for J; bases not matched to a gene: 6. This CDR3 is CASSYRGQAPTEAFF. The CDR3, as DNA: TGTGCCAGCAGTTACCGGGGACAGGCACCCACTGAAGCTTTCTTT.

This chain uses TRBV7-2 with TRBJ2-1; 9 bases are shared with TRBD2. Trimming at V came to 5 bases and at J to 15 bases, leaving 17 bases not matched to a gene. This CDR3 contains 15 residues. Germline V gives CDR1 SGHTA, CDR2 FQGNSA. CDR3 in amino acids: CASSVSGGSRLPTFF. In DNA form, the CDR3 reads TGTGCCAGCAGCGTCAGCGGGGGGAGCCGACTGCCGACGTTCTTC.

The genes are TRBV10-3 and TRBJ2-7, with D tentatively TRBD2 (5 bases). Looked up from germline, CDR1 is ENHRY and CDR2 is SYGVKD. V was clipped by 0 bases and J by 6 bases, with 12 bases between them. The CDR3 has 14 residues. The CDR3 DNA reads TGTGCCATCAGTGAGTCCGGGAAGTCCGCCGAGCAGTACTTC. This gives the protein CAISESGKSAEQYF.

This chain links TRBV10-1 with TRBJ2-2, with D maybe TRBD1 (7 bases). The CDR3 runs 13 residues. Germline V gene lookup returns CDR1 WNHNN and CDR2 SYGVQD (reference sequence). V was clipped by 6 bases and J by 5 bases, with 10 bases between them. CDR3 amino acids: CASRAGGTGELFF. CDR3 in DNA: TGCGCCAGCAGGGCAGGGGGGACCGGGGAGCTGTTTTTT.

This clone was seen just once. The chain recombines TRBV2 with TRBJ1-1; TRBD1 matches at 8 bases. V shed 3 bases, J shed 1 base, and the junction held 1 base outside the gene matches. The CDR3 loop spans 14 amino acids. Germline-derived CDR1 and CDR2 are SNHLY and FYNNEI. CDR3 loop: CASSDQGANTEAFF. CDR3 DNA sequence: TGTGCCAGCAGTGACCAGGGGGCGAACACTGAAGCTTTCTTT.

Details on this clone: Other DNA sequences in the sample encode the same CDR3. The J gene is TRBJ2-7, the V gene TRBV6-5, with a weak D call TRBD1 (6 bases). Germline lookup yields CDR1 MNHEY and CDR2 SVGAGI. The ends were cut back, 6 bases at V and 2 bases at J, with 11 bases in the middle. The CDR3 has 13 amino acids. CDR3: CASRGTGTYEQYF. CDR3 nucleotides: TGTGCCAGCAGGGGTACAGGGACCTACGAGCAGTACTTC.

The CDR3 loop is CATSRGRTSGRQRFF. The CDR3 DNA sequence: TGTGCCACCAGCAGAGGGCGGACTAGCGGGAGGCAGAGGTTCTTC. This sequence joins TRBV15 and TRBJ2-1, with 14 positions matching TRBD2. The CDR3 length is 15 residues. Germline assignment: CDR1 LNHNV and CDR2 YYDKDF (reference sequence). With 1 base clipped from V and 15 bases from J, the junction kept 8 bases outside the gene matches.

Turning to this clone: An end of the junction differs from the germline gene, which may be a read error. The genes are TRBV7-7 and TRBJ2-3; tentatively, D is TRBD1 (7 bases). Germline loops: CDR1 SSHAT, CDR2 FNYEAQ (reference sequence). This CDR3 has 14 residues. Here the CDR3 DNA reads TGTGCTAGCAGCTTAGGAGGGGGCGCAGATACGCAGTATTTT. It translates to CASSLGGGADTQYF.

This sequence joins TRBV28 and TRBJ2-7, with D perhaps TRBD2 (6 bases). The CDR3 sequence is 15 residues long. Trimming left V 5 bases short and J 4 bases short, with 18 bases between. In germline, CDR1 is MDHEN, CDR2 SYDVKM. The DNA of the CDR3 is TGTGCCAGCAGTCCACCGTTGGGGGGACGTTACGAGCAGTACTTC. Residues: CASSPPLGGRYEQYF.

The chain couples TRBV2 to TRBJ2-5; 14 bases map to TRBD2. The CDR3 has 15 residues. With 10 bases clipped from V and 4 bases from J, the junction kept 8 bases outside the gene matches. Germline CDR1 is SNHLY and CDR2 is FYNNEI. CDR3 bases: TGTGCCATTCTAACCGGACTAGCGGGAGGAGAGACCCAGTACTTC. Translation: CAILTGLAGGETQYF.

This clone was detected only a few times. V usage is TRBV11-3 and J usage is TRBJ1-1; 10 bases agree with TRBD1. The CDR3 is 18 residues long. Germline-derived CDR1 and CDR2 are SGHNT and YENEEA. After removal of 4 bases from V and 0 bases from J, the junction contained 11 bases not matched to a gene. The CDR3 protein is CASSSPLTGGIMNTEAFF. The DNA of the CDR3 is TGTGCCAGCAGCTCGCCCTTGACAGGGGGCATAATGAACACTGAAGCTTTCTTT.

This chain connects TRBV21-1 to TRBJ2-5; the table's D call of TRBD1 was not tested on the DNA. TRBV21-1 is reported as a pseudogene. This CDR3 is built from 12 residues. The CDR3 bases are TGTGCCAGCAGCACAGGGGAAGAGACCCAGTACTTC. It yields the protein CASSTGEETQYF.

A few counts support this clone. CDR3 sequence reads: CASSPPLGASGRGQETQYF. The DNA of the CDR3 is TGTGCCAGCAGCCCGCCCCTCGGTGCTAGCGGGAGAGGGCAAGAGACCCAGTACTTC. V usage is TRBV7-9 and J usage is TRBJ2-5; 10 bases are shared with TRBD2. Germline trimming cut 5 bases from V and 2 bases from J; bases unmatched to any gene: 17. CDR3 length equals 19 residues. CDR1 is SEHNR and CDR2 is FQNEAQ in the germline V gene (reference sequence).

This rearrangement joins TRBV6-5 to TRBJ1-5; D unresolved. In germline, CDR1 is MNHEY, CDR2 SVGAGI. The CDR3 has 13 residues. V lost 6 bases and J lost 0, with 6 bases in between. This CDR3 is CASSPISNQPQHF. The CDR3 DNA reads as TGTGCCAGCAGCCCTATTAGCAATCAGCCCCAGCATTTT.

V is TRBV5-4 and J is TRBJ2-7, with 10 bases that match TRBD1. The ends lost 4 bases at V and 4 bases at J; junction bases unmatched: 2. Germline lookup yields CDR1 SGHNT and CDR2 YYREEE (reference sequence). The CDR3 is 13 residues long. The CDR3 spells CASSADRGYEQYF. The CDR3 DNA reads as TGTGCCAGCAGCGCGGACAGGGGGTACGAGCAGTACTTC. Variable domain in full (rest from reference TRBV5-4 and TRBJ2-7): ETGVTQSPTHLIKTRGQQVTLRCSSQSGHNTVSWYQQALGQGPQFIFQYYREEENGRGNFPPRFSGLQFPNYSSELNVNALELDDSALYLCASSADRGYEQYFGPGTRLTVT.

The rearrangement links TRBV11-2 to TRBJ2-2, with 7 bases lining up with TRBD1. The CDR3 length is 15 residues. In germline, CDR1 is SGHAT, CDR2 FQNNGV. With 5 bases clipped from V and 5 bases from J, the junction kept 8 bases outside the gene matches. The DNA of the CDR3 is TGTGCCAGCAGCCGGACCGGGACAGATACCGGGGAGCTGTTTTTT. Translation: CASSRTGTDTGELFF.

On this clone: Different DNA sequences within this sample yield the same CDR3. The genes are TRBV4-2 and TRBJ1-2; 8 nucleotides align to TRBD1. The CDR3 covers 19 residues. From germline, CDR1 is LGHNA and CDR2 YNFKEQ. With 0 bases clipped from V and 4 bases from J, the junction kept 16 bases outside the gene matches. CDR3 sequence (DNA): TGTGCCAGCAGCCAAGATCTCACGAGTCAGGGGGCGGTAGGCTATGGCTACACCTTC. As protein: CASSQDLTSQGAVGYGYTF.

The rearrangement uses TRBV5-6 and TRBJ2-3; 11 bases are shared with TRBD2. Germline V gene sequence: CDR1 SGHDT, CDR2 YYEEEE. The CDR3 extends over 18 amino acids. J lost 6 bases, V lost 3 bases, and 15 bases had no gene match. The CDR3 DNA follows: TGTGCCAGCAGCTCCGGGACTTTAGCGGGAGGGCCCGGCGATACGCAGTATTTT. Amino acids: CASSSGTLAGGPGDTQYF.

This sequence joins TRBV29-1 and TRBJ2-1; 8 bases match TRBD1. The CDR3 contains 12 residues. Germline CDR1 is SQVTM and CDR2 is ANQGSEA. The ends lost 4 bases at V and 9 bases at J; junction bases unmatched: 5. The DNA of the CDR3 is TGCAGCGTTGGCCAGGGGGCCGGTGAGCAGTTCTTC. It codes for CSVGQGAGEQFF.

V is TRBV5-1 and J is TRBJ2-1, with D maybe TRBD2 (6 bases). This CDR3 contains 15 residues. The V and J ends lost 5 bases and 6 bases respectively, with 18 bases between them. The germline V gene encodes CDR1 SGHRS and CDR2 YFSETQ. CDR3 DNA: TGCGCCAGCAGGTCTTTTGGAAATAGCGGCAATGAGCAGTTCTTC. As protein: CASRSFGNSGNEQFF.

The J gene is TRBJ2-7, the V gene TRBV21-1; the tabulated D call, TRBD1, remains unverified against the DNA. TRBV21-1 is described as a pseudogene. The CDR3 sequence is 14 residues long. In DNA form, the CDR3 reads TGTGCCAGCAGCTCGCGACCAGGGCACTACGAGCAGTACTTC. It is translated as CASSSRPGHYEQYF.